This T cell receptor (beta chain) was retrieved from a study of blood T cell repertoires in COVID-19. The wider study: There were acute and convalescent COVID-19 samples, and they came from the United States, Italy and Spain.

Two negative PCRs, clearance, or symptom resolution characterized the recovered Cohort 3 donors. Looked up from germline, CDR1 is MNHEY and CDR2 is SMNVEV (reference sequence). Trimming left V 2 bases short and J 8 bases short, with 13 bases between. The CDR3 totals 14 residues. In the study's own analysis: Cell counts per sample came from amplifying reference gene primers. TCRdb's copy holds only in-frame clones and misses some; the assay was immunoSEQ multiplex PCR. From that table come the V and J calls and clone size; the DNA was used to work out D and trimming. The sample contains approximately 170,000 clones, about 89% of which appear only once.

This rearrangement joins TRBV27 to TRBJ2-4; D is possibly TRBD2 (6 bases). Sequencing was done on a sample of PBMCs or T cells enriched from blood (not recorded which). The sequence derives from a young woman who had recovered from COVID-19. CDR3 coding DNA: TGTGCCAGCAGTTTAGGGGGGATGGTAGACATTCAGTACTTC. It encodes CASSLGGMVDIQYF.